Detailed here is one TCR beta chain. Germline CDR1 reads SEHNR; CDR2 reads FQNEAQ (reference sequence). The CDR3 consists of 11 residues. Researchers built TCR beta cDNA using 5'RACE template switching with UMIs. From the 5' RACE reads, TCRdb lists one entry per CDR3 protein and no DNA. The sample totals some 140,000 distinct CDR3 sequences; its top ten clones hold 37%. The data were obtained in a study of T cells expressing NK-cell markers. Sequenced: blood T cells: a sorted CD56 or NKG2C T cell subset, CD4+ or CD8+ T cells, or bulk PBMC T cells (not recorded which). The TCR originated in a woman aged 45 to 65 in good health. The rearrangement joins TRBV7-9 to TRBJ1-2. The CDR3: CASRPIEGYTF.